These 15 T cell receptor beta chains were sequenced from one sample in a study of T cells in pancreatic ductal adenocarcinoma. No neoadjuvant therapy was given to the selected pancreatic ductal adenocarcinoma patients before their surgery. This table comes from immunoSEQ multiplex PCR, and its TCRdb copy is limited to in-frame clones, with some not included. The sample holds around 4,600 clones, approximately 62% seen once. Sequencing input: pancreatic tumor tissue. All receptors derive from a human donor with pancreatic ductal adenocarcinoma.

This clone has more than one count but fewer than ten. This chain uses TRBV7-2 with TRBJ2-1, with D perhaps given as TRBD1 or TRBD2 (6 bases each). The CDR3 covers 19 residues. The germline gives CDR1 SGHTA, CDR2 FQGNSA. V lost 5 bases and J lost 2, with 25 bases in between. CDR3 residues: CASSTLRGLRGDAYNEQFF. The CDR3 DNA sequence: TGTGCCAGCAGCACCCTTAGGGGGTTGCGGGGTGACGCCTACAATGAGCAGTTCTTC.

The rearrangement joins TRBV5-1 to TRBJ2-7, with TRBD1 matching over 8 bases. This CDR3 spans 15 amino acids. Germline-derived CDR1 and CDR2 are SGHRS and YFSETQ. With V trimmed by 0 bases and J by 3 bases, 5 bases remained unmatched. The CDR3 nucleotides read TGCGCCAGCAGCTTGGAGACAGGGGAGTACTACGAGCAGTACTTC. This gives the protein CASSLETGEYYEQYF.

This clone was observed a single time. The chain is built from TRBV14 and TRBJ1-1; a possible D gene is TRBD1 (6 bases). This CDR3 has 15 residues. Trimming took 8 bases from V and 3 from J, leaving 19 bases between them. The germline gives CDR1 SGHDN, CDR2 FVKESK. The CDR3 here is CASSMTGAWDTEAFF. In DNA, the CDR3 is TGTGCCAGCTCGATGACGGGGGCGTGGGACACTGAAGCTTTCTTT.

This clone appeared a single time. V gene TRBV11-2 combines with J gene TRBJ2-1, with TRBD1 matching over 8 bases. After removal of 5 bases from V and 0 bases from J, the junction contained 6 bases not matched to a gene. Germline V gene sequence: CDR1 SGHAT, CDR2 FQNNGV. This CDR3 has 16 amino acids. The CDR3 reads CASSTWTGSSYNEQFF. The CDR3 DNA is TGTGCCAGCAGCACCTGGACAGGGAGCTCCTACAATGAGCAGTTCTTC. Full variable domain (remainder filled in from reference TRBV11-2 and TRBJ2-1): EAGVAQSPRYKIIEKRQSVAFWCNPISGHATLYWYQQILGQGPKLLIQFQNNGVVDDSQLPKDRFSAERLKGVDSTLKIQPAKLEDSAVYLCASSTWTGSSYNEQFFGPGTRLTVL.

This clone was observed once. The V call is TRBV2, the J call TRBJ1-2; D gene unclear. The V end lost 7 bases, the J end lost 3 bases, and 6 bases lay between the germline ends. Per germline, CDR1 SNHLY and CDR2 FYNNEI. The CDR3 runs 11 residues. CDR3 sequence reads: CASTRDYGYTF. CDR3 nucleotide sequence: TGTGCCAGCACACGGGACTATGGCTACACCTTC.

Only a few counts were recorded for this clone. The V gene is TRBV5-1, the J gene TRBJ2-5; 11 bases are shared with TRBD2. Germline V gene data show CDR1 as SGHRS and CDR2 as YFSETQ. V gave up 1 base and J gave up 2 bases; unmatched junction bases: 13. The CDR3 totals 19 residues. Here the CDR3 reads CASSLWVAGGPVEQETQYF. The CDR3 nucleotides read TGCGCCAGCAGCTTGTGGGTAGCGGGGGGGCCGGTCGAACAAGAGACCCAGTACTTC. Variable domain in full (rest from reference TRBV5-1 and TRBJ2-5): KAGVTQTPRYLIKTRGQQVTLSCSPISGHRSVSWYQQTPGQGLQFLFEYFSETQRNKGNFPGRFSGRQFSNSRSEMNVSTLELGDSALYLCASSLWVAGGPVEQETQYFGPGTRLLVL.

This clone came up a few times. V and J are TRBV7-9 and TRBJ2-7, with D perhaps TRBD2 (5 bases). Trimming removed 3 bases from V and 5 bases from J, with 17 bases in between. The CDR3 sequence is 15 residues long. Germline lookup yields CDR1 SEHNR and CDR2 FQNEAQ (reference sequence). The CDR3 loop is CASSFRGGKTDEQYF. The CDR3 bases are TGTGCCAGCAGCTTTCGGGGTGGGAAAACTGACGAGCAGTACTTC.

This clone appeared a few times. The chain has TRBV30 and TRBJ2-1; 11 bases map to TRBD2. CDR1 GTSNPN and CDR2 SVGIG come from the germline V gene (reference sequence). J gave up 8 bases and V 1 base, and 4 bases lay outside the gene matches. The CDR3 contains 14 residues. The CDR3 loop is CAWSGLAGGDEQFF. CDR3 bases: TGTGCCTGGAGTGGTCTAGCGGGAGGAGATGAGCAGTTCTTC.

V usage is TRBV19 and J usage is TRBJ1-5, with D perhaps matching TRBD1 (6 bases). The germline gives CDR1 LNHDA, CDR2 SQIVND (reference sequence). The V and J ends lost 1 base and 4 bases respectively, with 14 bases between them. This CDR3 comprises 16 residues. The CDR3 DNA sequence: TGTGCCAGTAGTATAGGGCGGCAGGGGAGGAATCAGCCCCAGCATTTT. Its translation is CASSIGRQGRNQPQHF. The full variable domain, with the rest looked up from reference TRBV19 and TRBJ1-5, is DGGITQSPKYLFRKEGQNVTLSCEQNLNHDAMYWYRQDPGQGLRLIYYSQIVNDFQKGDIAEGYSVSREKKESFPLTVTSAQKNPTAFYLCASSIGRQGRNQPQHFGDGTRLSIL.

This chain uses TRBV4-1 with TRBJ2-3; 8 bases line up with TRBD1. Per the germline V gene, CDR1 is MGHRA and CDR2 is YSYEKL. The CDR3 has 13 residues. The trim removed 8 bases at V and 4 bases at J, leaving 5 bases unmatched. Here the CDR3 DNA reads TGCGCCAGCGCAGGGGGCTCAGCAGATACGCAGTATTTT. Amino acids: CASAGGSADTQYF.

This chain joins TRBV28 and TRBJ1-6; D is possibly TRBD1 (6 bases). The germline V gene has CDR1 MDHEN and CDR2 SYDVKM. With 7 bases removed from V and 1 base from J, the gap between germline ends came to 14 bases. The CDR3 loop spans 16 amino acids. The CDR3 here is CASTKGGGSYNSPLHF. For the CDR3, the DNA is TGTGCCAGCACCAAAGGGGGGGGGTCCTATAATTCACCCCTCCACTTT.

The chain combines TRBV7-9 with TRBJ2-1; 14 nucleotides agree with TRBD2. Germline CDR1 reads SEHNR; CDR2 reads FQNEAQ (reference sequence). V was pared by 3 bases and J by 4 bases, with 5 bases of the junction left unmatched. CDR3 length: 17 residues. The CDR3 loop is CASSLGGLAGVYNEQFF. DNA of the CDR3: TGTGCCAGCAGCTTGGGGGGACTAGCGGGGGTATACAATGAGCAGTTCTTC.

The CDR3 reads CASRTGQTYEQYF. The CDR3 region has the DNA TGTGCCAGCCGGACAGGACAAACTTACGAGCAGTACTTC. This rearrangement joins TRBV18 to TRBJ2-7, with 7 bases fitting TRBD1. The germline V gene has CDR1 KGHSH and CDR2 LQKENI. V dropped 8 bases and J dropped 4; count of bases not matched to a gene: 8. The CDR3 is made up of 13 amino acids.

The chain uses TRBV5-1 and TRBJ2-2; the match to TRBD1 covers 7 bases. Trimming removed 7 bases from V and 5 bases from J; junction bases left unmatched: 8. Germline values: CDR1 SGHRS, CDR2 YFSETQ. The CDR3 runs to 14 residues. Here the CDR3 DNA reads TGCGCCAGCTCCGGTCAGGGGGTGACCGGGGAGCTGTTTTTT. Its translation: CASSGQGVTGELFF.

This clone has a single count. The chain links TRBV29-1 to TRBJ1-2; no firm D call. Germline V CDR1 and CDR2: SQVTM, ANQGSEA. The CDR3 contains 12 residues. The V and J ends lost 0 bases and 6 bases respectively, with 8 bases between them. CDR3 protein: CSVEDLENGYTF. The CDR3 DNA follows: TGCAGCGTTGAAGATCTGGAGAATGGCTACACCTTC.